The entry below gives a single T cell receptor beta chain sequence along with its context. Its antigen is unknown. Per-base qualities were not stored, and no clone one base away is much larger. The donors were healthy, HIV-negative adults with no recently reported acute infections or vaccinations. All donors were Caucasian adults living in Nashville, Tennessee, USA. Magnetic negative selection was used to enrich CD4+ T cells, after which naive cells were positively selected on CD45RA and the negative fraction became the memory subset. After blood collection by leukapheresis, PBMCs were isolated using Ficoll-Histopaque density gradient centrifugation and then cryopreserved in the vapor phase of liquid nitrogen. Analytical flow cytometry was used to check the purity and quantity of every magnetically sorted T cell population. Each sorted fraction had its genomic DNA isolated and then quantified by UV absorbance on a Nanodrop 2000c.

Relative to germline, V is 9 bases shorter and J is 5 bases shorter, with 23 bases between their ends. CDR1 and CDR2 are drawn from the germline V gene (reference sequence): LNHDA, SQIVND. There are 15 amino acids in the CDR3, from cysteine to phenylalanine inclusive. The kept DNA is CDR3 alone, 45 bases in frame from the first base. The data were taken from a study of shared clonotypes between healthy human individuals (dated by TCRdb to the early 2020s). Context from the whole study: The cohort comprised a couple of women and a few men aged 18 to 49 years. For each donor, CD4 naive and CD4 memory were each run on three plates, CD8 naive on two plates, and CD8 memory on one plate. The study deeply sequenced blood TCR repertoires of five healthy adults to estimate repertoire size and the extent of clonotype sharing between individuals. Different laboratories and diverse techniques were used to prepare libraries and sequence TCR repertoires, to increase sequencing depth and limit assay-specific biases. Each donor's leukapheresis produced roughly between about 0.8 and 8.9 billion PBMCs.

Using the deep immunoSEQ assay, TCR CDR3 regions were amplified from genomic DNA by multiplex PCR. Extracted genomic DNA from each cell subset was spread evenly across all wells of several immunoSEQ 96-well plates, with each plate serving as a replicate. For sorted subsets, about 210 ng of genomic DNA, equivalent to 25,000 to 35,000 T cell genomes, went into each replicate PCR. The purified libraries were quantified using a Qubit 3.0 fluorometer, sized with a Bioanalyzer 2100, and then quantified again using the KAPA Library Quantification kit. Every immunoSEQ 96-well plate was sequenced on a dedicated single-read 150-cycle Illumina NextSeq 550 flow cell. As for how the authors treated the data: Because the immunoSEQ output held only junctional sequences and lacked quality scores, the filtering could not match the filtering applied to full-length reads. To assign V/J genes and CDR3, sequences were annotated against IMGT germline references using PyIR, a Python wrapper for IgBLAST v1.9. Reads were removed for weak V/J assignments (E-value above 1e-6), missing CDR3, stop codons, out-of-frame junctions, or ambiguous translated residues. V3J clonotypes were defined as sequences sharing an identical inferred V gene, J gene, and CDR3 amino acid sequence. The percentage overlap between two repertoires was calculated by dividing the number of shared unique clonotypes by the size of the smaller repertoire. Three approaches were used to assess repertoire richness: RTK rarefaction, the Chao1 estimator, and Recon v2.1 estimates of unobserved clonotypes. Generation probabilities for all TCRbeta clonotypes obtained by the gDNA method from a handful of donors were computed using OLGA. Sourced from immuneACCESS, this table was stored by TCRdb with only in-frame sequences that have V and J called. A share of the clones is absent; for the studies checked, an unresolved V gene accounts for under half, and the remainder has no known explanation. For V, J and clone size, that table is used; D and trimming come from the DNA. For this sample the table gives 1,400,000 or so clones, of which approximately 98.5% were detected only once. 0.36% of the sample rests with the top ten.

What the authors observed across the whole study: Pairwise subsampling indicated that sequencing depth was expected to affect the degree of clonotype sharing among donors. Compared with non-shared clonotypes, the clonotypes found in all four sorted-subset donors had higher generation probabilities. Sampling was restricted to blood, and TCR repertoires in tissue are likely to differ from TCR repertoires in blood. Estimated clonotype richness was generally larger for naive than for memory subsets. Even with the large sequencing depth, rarefaction of the sorted-subset datasets indicated that sequencing was incomplete. The genetic and exposure-history diversity represented was limited by the small number of donors. Sharing across several donors was observed for approximately 5% of naive CD4, 3% to 4% of naive CD8, 2% to 2.5% of memory CD4, and roughly 0.4% of memory CD8 clonotypes.

This receptor was obtained from a man aged 30-40 years in good health. This sequence uses TRBV19 and TRBJ2-7; the D region possibly corresponds to TRBD2 (6 bases align). Sequencing used naive CD4+ T cells sorted from blood. The sample's cell subset or site label, decoded: CD45RA+ positively selected. At the DNA level, the sequence is TGTGCCAGCCGGGACCATGCAGGGAGGTTAAACGAGCAGTACTTC. This sequence encodes CASRDHAGRLNEQYF.